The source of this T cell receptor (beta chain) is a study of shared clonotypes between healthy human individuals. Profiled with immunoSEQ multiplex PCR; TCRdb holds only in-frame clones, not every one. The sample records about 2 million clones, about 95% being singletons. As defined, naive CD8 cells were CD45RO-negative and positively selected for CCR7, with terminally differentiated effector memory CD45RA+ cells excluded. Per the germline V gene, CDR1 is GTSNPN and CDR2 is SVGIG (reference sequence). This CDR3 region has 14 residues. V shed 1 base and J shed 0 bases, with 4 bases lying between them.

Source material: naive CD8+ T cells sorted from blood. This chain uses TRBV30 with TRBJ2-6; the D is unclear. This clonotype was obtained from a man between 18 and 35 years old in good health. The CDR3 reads CAWSEYSGANVLTF. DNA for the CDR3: TGTGCCTGGAGTGAATACTCTGGGGCCAACGTCCTGACTTTC.